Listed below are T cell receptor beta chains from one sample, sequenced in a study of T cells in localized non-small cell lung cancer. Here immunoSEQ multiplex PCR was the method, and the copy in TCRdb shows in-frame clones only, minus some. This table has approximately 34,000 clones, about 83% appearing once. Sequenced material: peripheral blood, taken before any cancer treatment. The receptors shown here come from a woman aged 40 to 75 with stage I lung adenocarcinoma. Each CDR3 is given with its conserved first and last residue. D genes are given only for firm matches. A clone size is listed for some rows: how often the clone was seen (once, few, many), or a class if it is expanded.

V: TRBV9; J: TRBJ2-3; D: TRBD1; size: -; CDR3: CASSVEGQGTDTQYF; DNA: TGTGCCAGCAGCGTAGAAGGACAGGGCACAGATACGCAGTATTTT
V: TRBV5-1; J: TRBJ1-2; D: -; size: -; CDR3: CASSFLSGFYGYTF; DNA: TGCGCCAGCAGCTTTTTATCTGGGTTCTATGGCTACACCTTC
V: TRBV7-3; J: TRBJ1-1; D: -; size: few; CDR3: CASSLDQVTEAFF; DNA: TGTGCCAGCAGCTTAGACCAGGTAACTGAAGCTTTCTTT
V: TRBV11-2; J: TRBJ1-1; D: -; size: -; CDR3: CASSLGGDTEAFF; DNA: TGTGCCAGCAGCTTGGGGGGAGACACTGAAGCTTTCTTT
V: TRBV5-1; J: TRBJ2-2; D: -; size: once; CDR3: CASSSQGLGELFF; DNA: TGCGCCAGCAGCTCTCAGGGGCTCGGGGAGCTGTTTTTT
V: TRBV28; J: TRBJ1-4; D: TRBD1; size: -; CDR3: CASSLYWGTDLEKLFF; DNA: TGTGCCAGCAGTTTATACTGGGGGACAGACCTTGAAAAACTGTTTTTT
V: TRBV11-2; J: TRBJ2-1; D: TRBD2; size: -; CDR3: CASSLSLAVNEQFF; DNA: TGTGCCAGCAGCTTGTCCCTAGCGGTGAATGAGCAGTTCTTC
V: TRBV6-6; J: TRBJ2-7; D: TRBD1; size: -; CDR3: CASSPRTGGAYEQYF; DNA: TGTGCCAGCAGTCCTAGGACAGGGGGGGCCTACGAGCAGTACTTC
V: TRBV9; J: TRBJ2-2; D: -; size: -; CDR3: CASSVAFTGELFF; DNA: TGTGCCAGCAGCGTAGCCTTCACCGGGGAGCTGTTTTTT
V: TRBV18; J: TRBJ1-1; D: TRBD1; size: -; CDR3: CASSPTGGTTEAFF; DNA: TGTGCCAGCTCACCGACAGGGGGGACCACTGAAGCTTTCTTT
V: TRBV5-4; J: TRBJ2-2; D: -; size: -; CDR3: CASREGLIGGELFF; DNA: TGTGCCAGCAGAGAGGGCCTGATTGGCGGGGAGCTGTTTTTT
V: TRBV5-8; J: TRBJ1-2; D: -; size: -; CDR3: CASSSNSLGYTF; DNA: TGTGCCAGCAGCTCGAACAGCCTTGGCTACACCTTC
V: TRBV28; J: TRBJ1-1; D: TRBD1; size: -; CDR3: CASNPKRTGRNTEAFF; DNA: TGTGCCAGCAATCCAAAGAGGACAGGGCGGAACACTGAAGCTTTCTTT
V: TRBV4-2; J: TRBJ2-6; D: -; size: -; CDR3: CASSQDGSSGANVLTF; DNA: TGTGCCAGCAGCCAAGATGGGAGCTCTGGGGCCAACGTCCTGACTTTC
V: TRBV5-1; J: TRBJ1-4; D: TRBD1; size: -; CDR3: CASSLRQGQGNDGEKLFF; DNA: TGCGCCAGCAGTCTTCGACAGGGCCAGGGAAATGACGGTGAAAAACTGTTTTTT
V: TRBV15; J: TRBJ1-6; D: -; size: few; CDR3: CATSRGLSSPLHF; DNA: TGTGCCACCAGCAGAGGGCTGTCCTCACCCCTCCACTTT
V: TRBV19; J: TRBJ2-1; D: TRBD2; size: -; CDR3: CASSISRGLAVYNEQFF; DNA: TGTGCCAGTAGTATCAGCAGGGGACTAGCGGTATACAATGAGCAGTTCTTC
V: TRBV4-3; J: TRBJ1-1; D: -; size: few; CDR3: CASSQDRNTEAFF; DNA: TGCGCCAGCAGCCAGGACAGGAACACTGAAGCTTTCTTT